What follows is one T cell receptor (beta chain) and its context. No cognate antigen has been identified for it. No base quality values were provided; no much bigger clone lies one nucleotide off. These data originate in a study of blood T cell repertoires in COVID-19 (dated by TCRdb to the early 2020s). In terms of the full investigation: Collaborator samples came from the United States, Italy and Spain and covered acute and convalescent phases of COVID-19. The material from the prospective study consisted of cDNA or gDNA derived from T cells, B-cell-depleted T cells, or PBMCs. Subjects who had been exposed to COVID-19, were actively infected with it, or had recovered from it provided the deeply sampled blood TCRbeta repertoires that made up the dataset. A freely available public database, intended as a resource for researchers studying the immune response to SARS-CoV-2, is where the repertoires were released. Samples were obtained from the ongoing ImmuneRACE study (first 160 participants) and from 1,200 or so subjects provided by 6 global collaborators. Nearly every sample came with metadata listing a de-identified subject ID, COVID-19 status, age in years and sex. HLA class I and class II types, where available, came from metadata supplied by the sample provider rather than from assay-based typing.

In the prospective study, participants were roughly 18 to 90 years old, resided in approximately 22 geographic areas of the United States, and were enrolled through a virtual design. In the prospective study, cohorts were assigned on the basis of participant-reported clinical history obtained from a screening survey and a study questionnaire. In the prospective study, whole blood, serum and a nasopharyngeal or oropharyngeal swab were collected from each participant by mobile phlebotomists. Over an approximately 2-month period, participants in the prospective study had the option of providing additional blood draws and questionnaires. Prospective study blood samples were shipped either frozen or at room temperature before DNA extraction. The CDR3, from cysteine to phenylalanine, totals 19 residues. Solely the CDR3 DNA is kept, with 57 bases framed from the first base. CDR1 is given as MDHEN and CDR2 as SYDVKM, both from the germline V gene. Trimming takes 2 bases from V and 5 bases from J, and the germline ends sit 27 bases apart.

General findings and caveats noted by the study authors: How much clinical and demographic metadata was included differed by source and by participant, and the metadata was provided uncurated.

The immunoSEQ Assay, a bias-controlled multiplex PCR, was used to amplify TCRbeta CDR3 regions from genomic DNA. As for the authors' bioinformatics: Nucleated cell counts per sample were estimated from amplification of reference gene primers within the assay. To quantify the absolute abundance of each unique TCRbeta CDR3 rearrangement, sequence reads were collapsed and filtered. For each sample, productive Simpson clonality was calculated as the square root of Simpson's diversity index across productive rearrangements. The source is immuneACCESS, and TCRdb retained only in-frame sequences with V and J called. Part of the clones is not carried over; for the studies checked, unresolved V genes explain less than half of this, and the remainder is unexplained. V, J and clone size derive from that table, while D and trimming were established from the DNA sequence. In all, the sample holds 200,000 to 250,000 clones, and about 86% of those were seen once. The ten largest clones take up 3.5% to 4.5% of the sample.

This TCR was sampled from a middle-aged woman with acute COVID-19. The chain is made from TRBV28 and TRBJ1-2; TRBD1 is a possible D gene, resting on 6 matching bases. The source material was PBMCs or T cells enriched from blood (not recorded which). DNA sequence: TGTGCCAGCAGTTTAACCGGGGCGGCCCAAGCAGGGGATCGGTATGGCTACACCTTC. This gives the protein CASSLTGAAQAGDRYGYTF.